One and the same sample provided the 12 T cell receptor beta chains below, sequenced in a study of breast tumors, draining lymph nodes, adjacent tissues. TCRdb reprocessed the multiplex PCR reads via MiXCR and lists one record per CDR3 protein. The data hold 60,000 to 65,000 distinct CDR3 sequences, with 45% to 65% observed a single time. The sample taken for sequencing was breast tumor tissue. These TCRs come from a female donor with breast cancer. Some clones in this sample may be carry-over from other donors' samples.

There are a few counts of this clonotype. The chain joins TRBV29-1 to TRBJ1-1; D perhaps matches TRBD1 (5 bases). The CDR3 spans 12 residues. V dropped 2 bases and J dropped 5 bases, with 9 bases sitting between them. Germline values: CDR1 SQVTM, CDR2 ANQGSEA. CDR3 sequence: CSVEPGRTEAFF. The CDR3, as DNA: TGCAGCGTTGAACCGGGGCGGACTGAAGCTTTCTTT.

This clonotype has only a few counts. This may be a read error: a much more frequent sequence differs by one nucleotide. The rearrangement joins TRBV20-1 to TRBJ2-1; D is perhaps TRBD2 (6 bases). Germline-derived CDR1 and CDR2 are DFQATT and SNEGSKA (reference sequence). The length of the CDR3 is 19 residues. V was clipped by 3 bases and J by 0 bases, with 24 bases between them. This CDR3 is CSARQGLASAYRSYNEQFF. CDR3 DNA sequence: TGCAGTGCTAGGCAGGGCTTGGCTAGCGCTTATCGCTCCTACAATGAGCAGTTCTTC.

Of note for this clonotype: A much larger clone lies a single base off, so this may be a read error. The chain employs TRBV28 and TRBJ1-5; 10 bases agree with TRBD1. V was clipped by 5 bases and J by 5 bases; unmatched bases: 9. CDR3 length: 16 amino acids. Per germline, CDR1 MDHEN and CDR2 SYDVKM. The CDR3 protein is CASSPYDRGRDQPQHF. The CDR3 bases are TGTGCCAGCAGTCCCTACGACAGGGGGCGGGATCAGCCCCAGCATTTT. The entire variable domain, with the rest obtained from reference TRBV28 and TRBJ1-5, is as follows: DVKVTQSSRYLVKRTGEKVFLECVQDMDHENMFWYRQDPGLGLRLIYFSYDVKMKEKGDIPEGYSVSREKKERFSLILESASTNQTSMYLCASSPYDRGRDQPQHFGDGTRLSIL.

The gene calls are TRBV7-4 and TRBJ2-3; 8 bases align to TRBD2. The CDR3 totals 13 residues. V was pared by 1 base and J by 10 bases, with 4 bases of the junction left unmatched. Germline CDR1 reads SGHVT; CDR2 reads SQSDAQ. CDR3 in amino acids: CASSLDGRESQYF. Written as DNA, the CDR3 is TGTGCCAGCAGCTTAGACGGGAGGGAGTCGCAGTATTTT. Supplemented by reference TRBV7-4 and TRBJ2-3, the full variable domain reads GAGVSQSPRYKVAKRGRDVALRCDSISGHVTLYWYRQTLGQGSEVLTYSQSDAQRDKSGRPSGRFSAERPERSVSTLKIQRTEQGDSAVYLCASSLDGRESQYFGPGTRLTVL.

Remarks on this clonotype: A read error is possible here, since a much larger clone lies one base away. This sequence joins TRBV11-2 and TRBJ2-3; D gene ambiguous. Germline V gene sequence: CDR1 SGHAT, CDR2 FQNNGV. V was pared by 1 base and J by 5 bases, with 19 bases between. The CDR3 is made up of 17 amino acids. In DNA form, the CDR3 reads TGTGCCAGCAGCTTAGTAGTAGGACCGGAAATGGGAGATACGCAGTATTTT. Translation gives CASSLVVGPEMGDTQYF.

This clonotype has just one count. V is TRBV15 and J is TRBJ2-2; 13 positions match TRBD2. The CDR3 has 18 residues. Per the germline V gene, CDR1 is LNHNV and CDR2 is YYDKDF (reference sequence). V lost 4 bases and J lost 1; bases outside the gene matches: 6. CDR3 loop: CATSTRTSGGGNTGELFF. The CDR3 nucleotides are TGTGCCACCAGCACAAGAACTAGCGGGGGGGGGAACACCGGGGAGCTGTTTTTT.

In this sample, this clonotype turned up many times. The genes are TRBV15 and TRBJ2-3; 7 bases match TRBD2. CDR1 LNHNV and CDR2 YYDKDF come from the germline V gene (reference sequence). V gave up 4 bases and J gave up 12 bases; unmatched junction bases: 10. This CDR3 is 13 amino acids long. In DNA, the CDR3 is TGTGCCACCAGCAAGGGTGTGGGCGGGGGACAGTATTTT. Translated: CATSKGVGGGQYF.

The V call is TRBV24-1, the J call TRBJ2-3; D gene ambiguous. V shed 0 bases and J shed 6 bases, with 0 bases lying between them. In germline, CDR1 is KGHDR, CDR2 SFDVKD. The CDR3 is 11 residues long. In DNA, the CDR3 is TGTGCCACCAGTGATTTGGATACGCAGTATTTT. It translates to CATSDLDTQYF.

V usage is TRBV2 and J usage is TRBJ1-2, with D tentatively TRBD1 (6 bases). With 5 bases removed from V and 8 bases from J, the gap between germline ends came to 18 bases. The CDR3 totals 14 residues. Germline V gene data show CDR1 as SNHLY and CDR2 as FYNNEI. CDR3 DNA: TGTGCCAGCAGTTCCGACAGGCAGGCCGGGGGCTACACCTTC. Its translation: CASSSDRQAGGYTF. Full variable domain (remainder filled in from reference TRBV2 and TRBJ1-2): EPEVTQTPSHQVTQMGQEVILRCVPISNHLYFYWYRQILGQKVEFLVSFYNNEISEKSEIFDDQFSVERPDGSNFTLKIRSTKLEDSAMYFCASSSDRQAGGYTFGSGTRLTVV.

Notes on this clonotype: A much larger clone differs from this one at a single base, so this may be a read error. No conserved phenylalanine or tryptophan is present at the end of the CDR3, so a read error is the likely explanation. The rearrangement joins TRBV20-1 to TRBJ1-2; D gene unclear. The V end was cut by 3 bases, the J end by 8 bases, with 7 bases between. Germline V gene sequence: CDR1 DFQATT, CDR2 SNEGSKA (reference sequence). The CDR3 totals 10 residues. CDR3 loop: CSASARGYTS. CDR3 sequence (DNA): TGCAGTGCTAGCGCTCGCGGCTACACCTCC.

To note about this clonotype: The CDR3 ends on some other residue instead of the conserved phenylalanine or tryptophan, so this is likely a read error. The chain combines TRBV7-9 with TRBJ2-1; 12 bases align to TRBD1. Trimming at V came to 3 bases and at J to 8 bases, leaving 11 bases not matched to a gene. The CDR3 contains 17 residues. From germline, CDR1 is SEHNR and CDR2 FQNEAQ (reference sequence). CDR3 sequence (DNA): TGTGCCAGCAGCTTGGGACAGGGGGCCCAGCCTTTCTATGAGCAGTTCCTC. Translated: CASSLGQGAQPFYEQFL.

This clonotype was detected ten times or more. The rearrangement joins TRBV4-2 to TRBJ1-3, with TRBD1 matching 7 bases. The length of the CDR3 is 16 residues. J gave up 0 bases and V 3 bases, and 5 bases lay outside the gene matches. The germline V gene encodes CDR1 LGHNA and CDR2 YNFKEQ. CDR3 region: CASSQSQGLSGNTIYF. The DNA for the CDR3 is TGTGCCAGCAGCCAGTCACAGGGGCTCTCTGGAAACACCATATATTTT.